These T cell receptor beta chains were read from a single sample in a study of T cell repertoires in cytomegalovirus infection. TCRdb re-called the reads through MiXCR, storing one row per CDR3 protein. The profile shows around 130,000 distinct CDR3 sequences, 24% of them singletons. Antigens of these TCRs are unknown. Input material: PBMCs, sequenced either directly or after in vitro stimulation (not recorded which). These receptor sequences come from a human donor in good health (CMV status not recorded). Some clones in this sample may be carry-over from other donors' samples. CDR3s include the opening cysteine and the closing phenylalanine or tryptophan. The D gene is left open where the match is weak. Part of the rows lack a size; the others show once, few, many or a class for expanded clones.

TRBJ2-1	few	TRBD2	TRBV6-2/TRBV6-3	16	CASSYPSVAGVNEQFF	TGTGCCAGCAGTTATCCTTCCGTGGCGGGAGTAAATGAGCAGTTCTTC
TRBJ2-1	many	-	TRBV7-3	13	CASSRPGANEQFF	TGTGCCAGCAGCCGTCCGGGAGCGAATGAGCAGTTCTTC
TRBJ2-1	few	-	TRBV11-2	14	CASSLGTGTERLFF	TGTGCCAGCAGCTTAGGAACCGGGACTGAACGTCTGTTCTTC
TRBJ2-6	-	-	TRBV7-2	16	CASSINRPSGANVLTF	TGTGCCAGCAGCATCAACAGGCCGTCTGGGGCCAACGTCCTGACTTTC
TRBJ2-7	few	TRBD1	TRBV24-1	15	CATSAGSGQGYEQYF	TGTGCCACCAGTGCCGGGTCTGGACAGGGTTACGAGCAGTACTTC
TRBJ2-1	-	-	TRBV5-1	13	CASTPDSRYEQFF	TGCGCCAGCACCCCCGACAGTAGGTATGAGCAGTTCTTC
TRBJ1-5	-	-	TRBV20-1	15	CSARDTAGGNQPQHF	TGCAGTGCTAGAGATACCGCAGGGGGCAATCAGCCCCAGCATTTT
TRBJ1-1	few	TRBD1	TRBV27	15	CASSDPQGGNTEAFF	TGTGCCAGCAGTGATCCCCAGGGGGGGAACACTGAAGCTTTCTTT
TRBJ1-2	many	-	TRBV7-2	12	CASSLLTYGYTF	TGTGCCAGCAGCTTACTTACTTATGGCTACACCTTC
TRBJ2-1	-	TRBD2	TRBV4-1	16	CASGQRLAGHLGEQFF	TGCGCCAGCGGTCAGCGACTAGCGGGACATCTTGGGGAGCAGTTCTTC
TRBJ1-1	few	-	TRBV12-3/TRBV12-4	15	CASSPKSGKNTEAFF	TGTGCCAGCAGCCCGAAATCCGGGAAGAACACTGAAGCTTTCTTT
TRBJ1-2	few	TRBD1	TRBV7-9	13	CASSLGQGNGYTF	TGTGCCAGCAGCTTAGGACAGGGGAATGGCTACACCTTC
TRBJ1-5	-	-	TRBV19	15	CASSLTEYSNQPQHF	TGTGCCAGTAGCCTAACAGAGTATAGCAATCAGCCCCAGCATTTT
TRBJ2-7	many	-	TRBV11-1	14	CASSLDGSLDEQYF	TGTGCCAGCAGCTTAGACGGGTCGTTGGACGAGCAGTACTTC
TRBJ1-3	few	-	TRBV14	12	CASSPFGNTIYF	TGTGCCAGCAGCCCTTTTGGAAACACCATATATTTT
TRBJ1-1	-	-	TRBV20-1	19	CSARELSKALSGRNTEAFF	TGCAGTGCTAGAGAGCTGTCAAAGGCGCTTTCAGGTCGGAACACTGAAGCTTTCTTT
TRBJ2-1	-	-	TRBV27	12	CASRGLYNEQFF	TGTGCCAGCCGAGGGCTCTACAATGAGCAGTTCTTC
TRBJ1-2	many	-	TRBV20-1	12	CSATPGGRGYTF	TGCAGTGCTACTCCGGGGGGACGGGGCTACACCTTC
TRBJ1-5	-	-	TRBV19	14	CASTWGLGDQPQHF	TGTGCCAGTACTTGGGGGCTAGGAGATCAGCCCCAGCATTTT
TRBJ2-4	many	TRBD2	TRBV7-9	19	CASSLAPWTSGLAKNIQYF	TGTGCCAGCAGCTTAGCCCCCTGGACTAGCGGACTAGCCAAAAACATTCAGTACTTC
TRBJ2-7	few	-	TRBV11-2	16	CASSLDEGGGSYEQYF	TGTGCCAGCAGCTTAGACGAGGGGGGGGGCTCCTACGAGCAGTACTTC
TRBJ2-1	-	TRBD2	TRBV6-5	17	CASSYVPQREWGNEQFF	TGTGCCAGCAGTTACGTCCCCCAGCGGGAGTGGGGCAATGAGCAGTTCTTC
TRBJ2-1	-	-	TRBV19	19	CASSIRSDSGLSDYNEQFF	TGTGCCAGTAGTATAAGGTCGGACAGCGGGTTGTCCGACTACAATGAGCAGTTCTTC
TRBJ2-3	few	TRBD2	TRBV27	15	CASSSRLAGGDTQYF	TGTGCCAGCAGTTCGCGACTAGCGGGAGGGGATACGCAGTATTTT
TRBJ2-2	few	-	TRBV24-1	18	CATSDFGRDPSSTGELFF	TGTGCCACCAGTGATTTCGGACGGGACCCGTCTAGCACCGGGGAGCTGTTTTTT
TRBJ2-6	many	-	TRBV7-2	18	CASSLFSHGGTGANVLTF	TGTGCCAGCAGCTTATTTTCTCATGGGGGAACTGGGGCCAACGTCCTGACTTTC
TRBJ2-3	many	-	TRBV24-1	16	CATSDPRTLSTDTQYF	TGTGCCACCAGTGACCCACGGACCCTCAGCACAGATACGCAGTATTTT
TRBJ1-1	few	-	TRBV7-2	13	CASSLGFSTEAFF	TGTGCCAGCAGCTTAGGATTCTCCACTGAAGCTTTCTTT
TRBJ2-7	few	TRBD2	TRBV20-1	15	CSARGLAEPSYEQYF	TGCAGTGCTAGAGGGCTAGCGGAACCTTCCTACGAGCAGTACTTC
TRBJ2-1	many	TRBD2	TRBV7-8	18	CASSPGVAGGISYNEQFF	TGTGCCAGCAGCCCCGGGGTAGCGGGAGGGATCTCCTACAATGAGCAGTTCTTC
TRBJ2-5	-	-	TRBV4-2	16	CASSQEVAVPTETQYF	TGTGCCAGCAGCCAAGAAGTTGCGGTACCGACAGAGACCCAGTACTTC
TRBJ2-5	many	TRBD1	TRBV7-2	15	CASSYQTGGEETQYF	TGTGCCAGCAGCTACCAGACAGGGGGAGAAGAGACCCAGTACTTC
TRBJ2-7	-	TRBD2	TRBV20-1	15	CSALTSGSVSGEQYF	TGCAGCGCCTTGACTAGCGGGAGTGTCTCAGGGGAGCAGTACTTC
TRBJ1-3	-	-	TRBV12-3/TRBV12-4	13	CASRSGTARVIYF	TGTGCCAGCAGATCCGGGACTGCTAGAGTCATATATTTT
TRBJ2-7	-	-	TRBV6-5	13	CASSYAGGREQYF	TGTGCCAGCAGCTATGCAGGGGGGCGCGAGCAGTACTTC
TRBJ2-7	many	-	TRBV7-2	15	CASSLTPGSRYEQYF	TGTGCCAGCAGCCTAACCCCGGGCTCGAGATACGAGCAGTACTTC
TRBJ2-7	few	TRBD2	TRBV9	18	CASSVGLAGEGWVYEQYF	TGTGCCAGCAGCGTCGGACTAGCGGGAGAAGGTTGGGTGTACGAGCAGTACTTC
TRBJ1-1	-	-	TRBV19	16	CASSINPTDSNTEAFF	TGTGCCAGTAGTATAAACCCTACGGACAGCAACACTGAAGCTTTCTTT
TRBJ2-1	-	-	TRBV7-4	15	CASSFIGTSGGEQFF	TGTGCCAGCAGCTTTATCGGGACCTCCGGGGGTGAGCAGTTCTTC
TRBJ2-5	-	TRBD2	TRBV28	15	CASSFAGGLVETQYF	TGTGCCAGCAGTTTTGCGGGGGGTTTAGTAGAGACCCAGTACTTC
TRBJ2-2	few	-	TRBV19	12	CASKAVGGELFF	TGTGCCAGTAAGGCGGTGGGCGGGGAGCTGTTTTTT
TRBJ2-3	-	TRBD2	TRBV7-6	16	CASSLRGRAERDTQYF	TGTGCCAGCAGCTTAAGAGGGAGGGCCGAAAGGGATACGCAGTATTTT
TRBJ2-1	-	-	TRBV5-6	12	CASSPDHNEQFF	TGTGCCAGCAGCCCGGACCACAATGAGCAGTTCTTC
TRBJ1-2	once	-	TRBV25-1	12	CASSRVAGGYTF	TGTGCCAGCAGCCGGGTGGCGGGTGGCTACACCTTC
TRBJ2-5	-	-	TRBV6-2/TRBV6-3	14	CASAYLAIQETQYF	TGTGCCAGCGCGTATCTAGCGATCCAAGAGACCCAGTACTTC
TRBJ1-2	-	TRBD1	TRBV6-5	12	CATVGTDYGYTF	TGTGCCACCGTCGGGACAGACTATGGCTACACCTTC
TRBJ2-5	many	-	TRBV7-9	14	CASSGHAVQETQYF	TGTGCCAGCAGCGGGCATGCAGTCCAAGAGACCCAGTACTTC
TRBJ2-1	-	-	TRBV27	14	CASSLWGADNEQFF	TGTGCCAGCAGTTTATGGGGGGCTGACAATGAGCAGTTCTTC
TRBJ2-3	many	TRBD2	TRBV6-4	16	CASSLGLAGDGDTQYF	TGTGCCAGCAGTCTTGGACTAGCGGGAGACGGAGATACGCAGTATTTT
TRBJ1-2	many	TRBD1	TRBV7-2	13	CASSTTGGYGYTF	TGTGCCAGCAGCACGACAGGGGGCTATGGCTACACCTTC